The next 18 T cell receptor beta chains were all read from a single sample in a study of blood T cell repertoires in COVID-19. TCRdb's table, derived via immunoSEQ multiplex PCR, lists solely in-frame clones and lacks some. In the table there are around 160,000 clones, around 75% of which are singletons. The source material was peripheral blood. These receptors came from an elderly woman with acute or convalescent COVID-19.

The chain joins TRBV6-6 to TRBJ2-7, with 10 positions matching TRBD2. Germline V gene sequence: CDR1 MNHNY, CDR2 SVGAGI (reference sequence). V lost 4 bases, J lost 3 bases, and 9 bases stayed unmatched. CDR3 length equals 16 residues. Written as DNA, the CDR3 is TGTGCCAGCAGTTTCCATCAAAAGCGGGAGGGCTACGAGCAGTACTTC. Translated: CASSFHQKREGYEQYF.

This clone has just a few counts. CDR3 amino acids: CASSPAGVGYTF. For the CDR3, the DNA is TGTGCCAGCTCACCAGCGGGGGTAGGCTACACCTTC. The chain employs TRBV18 and TRBJ1-2; the D gene is possibly TRBD1 (5 bases). Trimming shortened V by 2 bases and J by 8 bases, and 9 bases separated the two germline ends. Germline loops: CDR1 KGHSH, CDR2 LQKENI. The CDR3 spans 12 residues.

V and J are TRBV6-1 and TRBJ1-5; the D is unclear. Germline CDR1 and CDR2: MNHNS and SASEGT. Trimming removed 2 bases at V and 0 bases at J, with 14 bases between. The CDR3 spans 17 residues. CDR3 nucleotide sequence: TGTGCCAGCAGTGAAAAGGAGGCAGTCTATAGCAATCAGCCCCAGCATTTT. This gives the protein CASSEKEAVYSNQPQHF.

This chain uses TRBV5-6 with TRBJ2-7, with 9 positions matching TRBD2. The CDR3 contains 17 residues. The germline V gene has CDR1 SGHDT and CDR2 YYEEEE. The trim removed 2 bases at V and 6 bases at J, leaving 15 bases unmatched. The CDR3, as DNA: TGTGCCAGCAGCTTAAGGCTAGCGGGGCCCTTCGGGGGCGAGCAGTACTTC. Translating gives CASSLRLAGPFGGEQYF.

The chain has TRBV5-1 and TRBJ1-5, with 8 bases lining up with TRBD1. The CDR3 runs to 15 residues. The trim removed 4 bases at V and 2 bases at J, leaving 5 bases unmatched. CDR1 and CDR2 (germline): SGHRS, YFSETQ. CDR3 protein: CASSLGQGGNQPQHF. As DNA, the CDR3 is TGCGCCAGCAGCCTCGGACAGGGTGGCAATCAGCCCCAGCATTTT.

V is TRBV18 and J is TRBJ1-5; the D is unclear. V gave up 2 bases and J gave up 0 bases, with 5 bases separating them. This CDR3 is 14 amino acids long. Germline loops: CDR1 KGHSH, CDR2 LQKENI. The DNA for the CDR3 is TGTGCCAGCTCACCAGTTAATAGCAATCAGCCCCAGCATTTT. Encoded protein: CASSPVNSNQPQHF.

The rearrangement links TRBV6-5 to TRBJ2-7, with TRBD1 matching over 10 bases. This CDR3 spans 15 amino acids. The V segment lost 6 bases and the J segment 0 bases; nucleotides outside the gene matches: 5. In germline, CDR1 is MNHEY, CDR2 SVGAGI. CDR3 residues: CASRIRDRGSYEQYF. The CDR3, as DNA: TGTGCCAGCAGAATCCGGGACAGGGGCTCCTACGAGCAGTACTTC.

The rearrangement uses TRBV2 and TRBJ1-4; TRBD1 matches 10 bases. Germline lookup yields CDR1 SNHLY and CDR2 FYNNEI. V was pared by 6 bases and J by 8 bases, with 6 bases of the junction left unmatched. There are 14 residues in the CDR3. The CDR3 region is CASSLDRGREKLFF. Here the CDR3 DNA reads TGTGCCAGCAGCCTCGACAGGGGGCGCGAAAAACTGTTTTTT.

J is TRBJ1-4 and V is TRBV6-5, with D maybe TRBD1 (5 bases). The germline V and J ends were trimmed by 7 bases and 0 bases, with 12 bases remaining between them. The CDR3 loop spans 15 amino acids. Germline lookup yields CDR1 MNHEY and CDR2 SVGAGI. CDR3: CASTSGGATNEKLFF. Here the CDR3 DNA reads TGTGCCAGCACCTCGGGGGGAGCAACTAATGAAAAACTGTTTTTT.

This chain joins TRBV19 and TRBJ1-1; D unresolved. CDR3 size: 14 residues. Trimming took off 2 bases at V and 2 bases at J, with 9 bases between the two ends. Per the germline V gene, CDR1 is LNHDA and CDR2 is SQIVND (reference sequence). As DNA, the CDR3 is TGTGCCAGTAGTATAACGGTCCTTAACACTGAAGCTTTCTTT. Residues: CASSITVLNTEAFF.

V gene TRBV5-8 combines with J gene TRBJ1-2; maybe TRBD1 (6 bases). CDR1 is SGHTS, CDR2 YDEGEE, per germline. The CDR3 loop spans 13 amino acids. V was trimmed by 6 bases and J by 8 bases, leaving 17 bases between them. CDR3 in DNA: TGTGCCAGCAATCGTGGGGGCCGTCGGGGCTACACCTTC. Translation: CASNRGGRRGYTF.

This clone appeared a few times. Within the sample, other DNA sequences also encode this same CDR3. CDR3 protein: CAWNAGDNQPQHF. The CDR3 DNA sequence: TGTGCCTGGAACGCAGGGGACAATCAGCCCCAGCATTTT. V and J are TRBV30 and TRBJ1-5, with D perhaps TRBD1 (6 bases). CDR1 GTSNPN and CDR2 SVGIG come from the germline V gene (reference sequence). The CDR3 is 13 amino acids. V was cut by 4 bases and J by 3 bases, with 10 bases left in between.

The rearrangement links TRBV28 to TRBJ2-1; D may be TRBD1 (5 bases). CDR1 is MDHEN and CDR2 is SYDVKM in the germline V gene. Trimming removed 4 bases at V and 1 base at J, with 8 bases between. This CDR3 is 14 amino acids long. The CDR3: CASSYDSSYNEQFF. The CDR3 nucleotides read TGTGCCAGCAGTTATGACAGTTCCTACAATGAGCAGTTCTTC.

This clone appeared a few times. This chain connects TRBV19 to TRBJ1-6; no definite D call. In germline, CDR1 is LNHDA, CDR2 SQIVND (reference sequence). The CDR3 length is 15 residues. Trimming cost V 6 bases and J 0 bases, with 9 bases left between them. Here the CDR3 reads CASRPGSSYNSPLHF. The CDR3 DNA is TGTGCCAGTAGGCCGGGAAGCTCCTATAATTCACCCCTCCACTTT.

The CDR3 protein is CASSQLGLTEAFF. DNA of the CDR3: TGTGCCAGCAGCCAACTCGGTCTCACTGAAGCTTTCTTT. The chain couples TRBV3-1 (or the pseudogene TRBV3-2) to TRBJ1-1; D uncertain. The V gene's germline CDR1 is LGHDT and CDR2 YNNKEL (reference sequence). Trimming took off 2 bases at V and 4 bases at J, with 8 bases between the two ends. The CDR3 totals 13 residues.

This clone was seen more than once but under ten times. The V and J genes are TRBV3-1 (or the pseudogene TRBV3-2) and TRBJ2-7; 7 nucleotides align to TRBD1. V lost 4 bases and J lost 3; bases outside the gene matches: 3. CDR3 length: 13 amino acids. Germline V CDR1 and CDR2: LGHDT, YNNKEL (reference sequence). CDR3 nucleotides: TGTGCCAGCAGCCCCGCAGGGGGCTACGAGCAGTACTTC. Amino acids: CASSPAGGYEQYF.

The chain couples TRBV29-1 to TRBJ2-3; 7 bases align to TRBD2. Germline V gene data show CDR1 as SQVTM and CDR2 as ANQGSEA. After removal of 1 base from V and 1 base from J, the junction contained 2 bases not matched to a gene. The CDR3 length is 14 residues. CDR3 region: CSVEGGGGTDTQYF. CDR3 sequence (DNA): TGCAGCGTTGAAGGTGGGGGGGGCACAGATACGCAGTATTTT.

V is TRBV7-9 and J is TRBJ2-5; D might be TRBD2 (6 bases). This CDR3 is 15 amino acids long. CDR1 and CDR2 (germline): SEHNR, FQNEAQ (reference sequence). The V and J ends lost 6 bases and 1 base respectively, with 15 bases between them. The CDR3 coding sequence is TGTGCCAGCAGTTCCCATAGCGGCATCCAAGAGACCCAGTACTTC. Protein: CASSSHSGIQETQYF.